This TCR beta chain was captured by sequencing in a study of human T cells and chemical hapten exposure. Study background: Sensitizing treatment utilized 2% DPC over an approximately 2 cm by approximately 2 cm portion of upper inner arm skin.

Time point described: patch test 1, 2 weeks after DPC sensitization. Treatment denoted: therapeutic diphenylcyclopropenone sensitization with weekly scalp DPC. TCRdb ran MiXCR on the RACE reads and lists one entry per CDR3 protein. The sample shows 75,000 to 95,000 distinct CDR3 sequences, around 11% of them seen only once. The study's findings and limits: Alopecia affecting every donor means their immune response may not match healthy people's. Versus controls, expanded TCRs had significantly more large CDR3 similarity clusters.

Trimming cost V 7 bases and J 5 bases; bases outside gene matches: 20. Germline loops: CDR1 MNHEY, CDR2 SVGAGI. This CDR3 is 17 amino acids long. For this clonotype: Its antigen is as yet unknown.

Material: whole blood, obtained in connection with sensitization to the hapten diphenylcyclopropenone (DPC). The V gene is TRBV6-5, the J gene TRBJ2-7, with 7 positions matching TRBD2. The source of this sequence is a woman aged 60-70 years with alopecia areata. Some clones in this sample may be carry-over from other donors' samples. CDR3 bases: TGTGCCAGCACTCCTAGGGCGGGGGAGGGAAAAAGCGACGAGCAGTACTTC. Translated: CASTPRAGEGKSDEQYF.